One T cell receptor (beta chain) is described in this entry. What it recognizes is unknown. Germline V gives CDR1 LGHNT, CDR2 FRNRAP. With 6 bases removed from V and 5 bases from J, the gap between germline ends came to 9 bases. The CDR3 contains 12 residues. This table comes from immunoSEQ multiplex PCR, and its TCRdb copy is limited to in-frame clones, with some not included. The sample contains about 78,000 clones, around 86% of which appear only once. This sample was taken from a study of graft-versus-host responses after intestinal transplantation. Study as a whole: Recipients underwent multivisceral, liver-intestinal, or isolated intestinal transplants. Each patient got anti-thymocyte globulin induction, then tacrolimus and steroids for three to four years.

Study observations and caveats: Recipient marrow held GvH clones, some first seen in ileum or blood. After transplant, early declines in HvG clones were associated with peak levels of circulating GvH clones.

The TCR comes from a human donor who was the organ donor for an intestinal transplant. Here the sequenced sample was unstimulated CD8+ T cells sorted from spleen or lymph node cells, taken before transplant. The rearrangement links TRBV12-5 to TRBJ2-3; no clear D. CDR3 sequence (DNA): TGTGCTAGTGGCGGGCCGGGAGATACGCAGTATTTT. Residues: CASGGPGDTQYF.